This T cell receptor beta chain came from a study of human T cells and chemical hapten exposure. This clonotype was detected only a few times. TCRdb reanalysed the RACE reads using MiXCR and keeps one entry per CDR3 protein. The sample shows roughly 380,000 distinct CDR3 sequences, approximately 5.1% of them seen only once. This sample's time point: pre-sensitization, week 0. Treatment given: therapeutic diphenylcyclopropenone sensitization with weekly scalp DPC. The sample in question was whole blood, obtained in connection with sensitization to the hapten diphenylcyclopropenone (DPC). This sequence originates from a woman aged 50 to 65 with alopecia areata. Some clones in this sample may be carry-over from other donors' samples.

CDR3 bases: TGTGCCAGCAGCCAAGCAGCGGGTACCCGTTTTTTGATTGAGACCCAGTACTTC. Its protein product is CASSQAAGTRFLIETQYF. The chain recombines TRBV14 with TRBJ2-5, with D tentatively TRBD2 (6 bases). The germline CDR1 and CDR2 sequences are SGHDN and FVKESK. Trimming stripped 1 base from V and 5 bases from J, with 23 bases between. This CDR3 is 18 amino acids long.